This T cell receptor (beta chain) was captured by sequencing in a study of control samples from healthy donors and cancer patients. This CDR3 spans 12 amino acids. CDR1 is LGHNT and CDR2 is FRNRAP in the germline V gene. Clones were read by immunoSEQ multiplex PCR, and TCRdb kept only the in-frame ones, dropping some. The sample holds approximately 190,000 clones, about 90% seen once. The specimen was blood. The receptor was derived from a man younger than 40 in good health. The chain couples TRBV12-5 to TRBJ1-3, with a weak D call TRBD1 (5 bases). The CDR3 is CAGGTSGNTIYF. CDR3 nucleotides: TGTGCCGGTGGGACCTCTGGAAACACCATATATTTT.